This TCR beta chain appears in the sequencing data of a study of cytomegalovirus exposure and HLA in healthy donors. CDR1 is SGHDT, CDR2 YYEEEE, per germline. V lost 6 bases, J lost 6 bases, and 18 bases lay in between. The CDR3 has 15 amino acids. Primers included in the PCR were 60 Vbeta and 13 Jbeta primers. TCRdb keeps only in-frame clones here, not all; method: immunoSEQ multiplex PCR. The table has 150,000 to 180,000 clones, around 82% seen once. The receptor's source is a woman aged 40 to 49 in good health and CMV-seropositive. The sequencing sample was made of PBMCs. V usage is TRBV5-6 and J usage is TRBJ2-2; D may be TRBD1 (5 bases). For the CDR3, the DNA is TGTGCCAGCACTGTGGGGCAGGGCGGAGCCGGGGAGCTGTTTTTT. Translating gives CASTVGQGGAGELFF.